These T cell receptor beta chains were read from a single sample in a study of cytomegalovirus exposure and HLA in healthy donors. The method was immunoSEQ multiplex PCR; TCRdb's version includes in-frame clones alone and lacks a portion of them. The table records under 250,000 clones, roughly 85% of them present only once. Sequenced: PBMCs. The receptor source for this set is a woman in her 30s in good health and CMV-seropositive. The conserved cysteine and the conserved F or W are not part of the CDR3 here.

J: TRBJ1-1; V: TRBV5-1; CDR3: ASSFEPEGTEAF
J: TRBJ2-1; V: TRBV7-8; CDR3: ASSSRGGSNNEQF
J: TRBJ2-5; V: TRBV7-8; CDR3: ASSFSSRGQETQY
J: TRBJ2-1; V: TRBV10-3; CDR3: AISRTSDISYEQF
J: TRBJ2-5; V: TRBV5-3; CDR3: ARSNRRGVTETQY
J: TRBJ2-2; V: TRBV5-5; CDR3: ASSRNQGAQVTGELF
J: TRBJ1-2; V: TRBV6-5; CDR3: ASSFGPRHQYGYT
J: TRBJ2-3; V: TRBV5-1; CDR3: ASSLVGGLAVDTQY
J: TRBJ1-5; V: TRBV2; CDR3: ASSEALGQLSNQPQH
J: TRBJ2-1; V: TRBV11-2; CDR3: ASSFSGTGSSDEQF
J: TRBJ2-7; V: TRBV11-3; CDR3: ASSLELAGDLVYEQY
J: TRBJ2-7; V: TRBV25-1; CDR3: ASSAPSGGYEQY
J: TRBJ2-1; V: TRBV9; CDR3: ASSVGIAGEDEQF
J: TRBJ1-1; V: TRBV5-4; CDR3: ASSAYRGTEAF
J: TRBJ2-7; V: TRBV30; CDR3: AWSPGQGVAYEQY
J: TRBJ1-2; V: TRBV6-6; CDR3: ASWGRPDGYGYT
J: TRBJ2-7; V: TRBV7-6; CDR3: ASSLDLEQY
J: TRBJ1-5; V: TRBV10-3; CDR3: AISGGITGQPQH
J: TRBJ1-1; V: TRBV5-1; CDR3: ASSPGTGRTEAF
J: TRBJ2-5; V: TRBV11-3; CDR3: ASSISFRETQY
J: TRBJ2-3; V: TRBV27; CDR3: ASRGDRRYREATDTQY
J: TRBJ1-5; V: TRBV2; CDR3: ASSQSGQSNQPQH
J: TRBJ2-2; V: TRBV6-1; CDR3: ASSERLAGLFANTGELF
J: TRBJ2-5; V: TRBV9; CDR3: ASSEGTGDWETQY
J: TRBJ1-6; V: TRBV5-8; CDR3: ASSPWGHQNLWN
J: TRBJ1-6; V: TRBV6-5; CDR3: ASSPKGGGNSPLH
J: TRBJ2-2; V: TRBV9; CDR3: ASSAPGRTSTGELF
J: TRBJ2-7; V: TRBV19; CDR3: ASSSGRTGGHEQY
J: TRBJ1-1; V: TRBV2; CDR3: ASKGRGRGTEAF
J: TRBJ1-2; V: TRBV27; CDR3: ASSHNPGGYGYT
J: TRBJ2-1; V: TRBV18; CDR3: ASSPGAARGMGRDEQF
J: TRBJ2-7; V: TRBV29-1; CDR3: SVLTGAHEQY
J: TRBJ2-5; V: TRBV30; CDR3: AWRGLEETQY
J: TRBJ1-5; V: TRBV10-1; CDR3: ASSESKGGYSNQPQH
J: TRBJ2-5; V: TRBV10-3; CDR3: AISPGSQETQY
J: TRBJ2-3; V: TRBV27; CDR3: ASRPTGFTDTQY
J: TRBJ2-1; V: TRBV11-2; CDR3: ASSPSGSSYNEQF
J: TRBJ2-2; V: TRBV5-1; CDR3: ASSGTGGTGELF
J: TRBJ2-1; V: TRBV29-1; CDR3: SVGPHGDEQF
J: TRBJ2-1; V: TRBV5-5; CDR3: ASSLTGEQF
J: TRBJ2-1; V: TRBV11-3; CDR3: ASSPHRPNEQF
J: TRBJ2-1; V: TRBV7-2; CDR3: ASSSPGTSAYNEQF
J: TRBJ2-1; V: TRBV7-9; CDR3: ASSDSDRGEQF
J: TRBJ2-1; V: TRBV11-3; CDR3: ASSSGGYNEQF
J: TRBJ1-2; V: TRBV18; CDR3: ASSPGAGDAGYT
J: TRBJ2-1; V: TRBV5-1; CDR3: ASSLEAGWGNEQF
J: TRBJ1-6; V: TRBV27; CDR3: ASNFRRGSYNSPLH
J: TRBJ2-4; V: TRBV9; CDR3: ASSVALAGERSFQY
J: TRBJ1-1; V: TRBV30; CDR3: AWSLRRANTEAF
J: TRBJ2-7; V: TRBV11-2; CDR3: ASSLVLAGTSYEQY
J: TRBJ2-7; V: TRBV6-1; CDR3: ASSQTTGEAYEQY
J: TRBJ2-7; V: TRBV9; CDR3: ASSLRDRGPYEQY
J: TRBJ2-5; V: TRBV7-2; CDR3: ASSLQGGRETQY
J: TRBJ2-1; V: TRBV29-1; CDR3: SVVGGLRNEQF
J: TRBJ2-2; V: TRBV5-1; CDR3: ASSYPGNTGELF